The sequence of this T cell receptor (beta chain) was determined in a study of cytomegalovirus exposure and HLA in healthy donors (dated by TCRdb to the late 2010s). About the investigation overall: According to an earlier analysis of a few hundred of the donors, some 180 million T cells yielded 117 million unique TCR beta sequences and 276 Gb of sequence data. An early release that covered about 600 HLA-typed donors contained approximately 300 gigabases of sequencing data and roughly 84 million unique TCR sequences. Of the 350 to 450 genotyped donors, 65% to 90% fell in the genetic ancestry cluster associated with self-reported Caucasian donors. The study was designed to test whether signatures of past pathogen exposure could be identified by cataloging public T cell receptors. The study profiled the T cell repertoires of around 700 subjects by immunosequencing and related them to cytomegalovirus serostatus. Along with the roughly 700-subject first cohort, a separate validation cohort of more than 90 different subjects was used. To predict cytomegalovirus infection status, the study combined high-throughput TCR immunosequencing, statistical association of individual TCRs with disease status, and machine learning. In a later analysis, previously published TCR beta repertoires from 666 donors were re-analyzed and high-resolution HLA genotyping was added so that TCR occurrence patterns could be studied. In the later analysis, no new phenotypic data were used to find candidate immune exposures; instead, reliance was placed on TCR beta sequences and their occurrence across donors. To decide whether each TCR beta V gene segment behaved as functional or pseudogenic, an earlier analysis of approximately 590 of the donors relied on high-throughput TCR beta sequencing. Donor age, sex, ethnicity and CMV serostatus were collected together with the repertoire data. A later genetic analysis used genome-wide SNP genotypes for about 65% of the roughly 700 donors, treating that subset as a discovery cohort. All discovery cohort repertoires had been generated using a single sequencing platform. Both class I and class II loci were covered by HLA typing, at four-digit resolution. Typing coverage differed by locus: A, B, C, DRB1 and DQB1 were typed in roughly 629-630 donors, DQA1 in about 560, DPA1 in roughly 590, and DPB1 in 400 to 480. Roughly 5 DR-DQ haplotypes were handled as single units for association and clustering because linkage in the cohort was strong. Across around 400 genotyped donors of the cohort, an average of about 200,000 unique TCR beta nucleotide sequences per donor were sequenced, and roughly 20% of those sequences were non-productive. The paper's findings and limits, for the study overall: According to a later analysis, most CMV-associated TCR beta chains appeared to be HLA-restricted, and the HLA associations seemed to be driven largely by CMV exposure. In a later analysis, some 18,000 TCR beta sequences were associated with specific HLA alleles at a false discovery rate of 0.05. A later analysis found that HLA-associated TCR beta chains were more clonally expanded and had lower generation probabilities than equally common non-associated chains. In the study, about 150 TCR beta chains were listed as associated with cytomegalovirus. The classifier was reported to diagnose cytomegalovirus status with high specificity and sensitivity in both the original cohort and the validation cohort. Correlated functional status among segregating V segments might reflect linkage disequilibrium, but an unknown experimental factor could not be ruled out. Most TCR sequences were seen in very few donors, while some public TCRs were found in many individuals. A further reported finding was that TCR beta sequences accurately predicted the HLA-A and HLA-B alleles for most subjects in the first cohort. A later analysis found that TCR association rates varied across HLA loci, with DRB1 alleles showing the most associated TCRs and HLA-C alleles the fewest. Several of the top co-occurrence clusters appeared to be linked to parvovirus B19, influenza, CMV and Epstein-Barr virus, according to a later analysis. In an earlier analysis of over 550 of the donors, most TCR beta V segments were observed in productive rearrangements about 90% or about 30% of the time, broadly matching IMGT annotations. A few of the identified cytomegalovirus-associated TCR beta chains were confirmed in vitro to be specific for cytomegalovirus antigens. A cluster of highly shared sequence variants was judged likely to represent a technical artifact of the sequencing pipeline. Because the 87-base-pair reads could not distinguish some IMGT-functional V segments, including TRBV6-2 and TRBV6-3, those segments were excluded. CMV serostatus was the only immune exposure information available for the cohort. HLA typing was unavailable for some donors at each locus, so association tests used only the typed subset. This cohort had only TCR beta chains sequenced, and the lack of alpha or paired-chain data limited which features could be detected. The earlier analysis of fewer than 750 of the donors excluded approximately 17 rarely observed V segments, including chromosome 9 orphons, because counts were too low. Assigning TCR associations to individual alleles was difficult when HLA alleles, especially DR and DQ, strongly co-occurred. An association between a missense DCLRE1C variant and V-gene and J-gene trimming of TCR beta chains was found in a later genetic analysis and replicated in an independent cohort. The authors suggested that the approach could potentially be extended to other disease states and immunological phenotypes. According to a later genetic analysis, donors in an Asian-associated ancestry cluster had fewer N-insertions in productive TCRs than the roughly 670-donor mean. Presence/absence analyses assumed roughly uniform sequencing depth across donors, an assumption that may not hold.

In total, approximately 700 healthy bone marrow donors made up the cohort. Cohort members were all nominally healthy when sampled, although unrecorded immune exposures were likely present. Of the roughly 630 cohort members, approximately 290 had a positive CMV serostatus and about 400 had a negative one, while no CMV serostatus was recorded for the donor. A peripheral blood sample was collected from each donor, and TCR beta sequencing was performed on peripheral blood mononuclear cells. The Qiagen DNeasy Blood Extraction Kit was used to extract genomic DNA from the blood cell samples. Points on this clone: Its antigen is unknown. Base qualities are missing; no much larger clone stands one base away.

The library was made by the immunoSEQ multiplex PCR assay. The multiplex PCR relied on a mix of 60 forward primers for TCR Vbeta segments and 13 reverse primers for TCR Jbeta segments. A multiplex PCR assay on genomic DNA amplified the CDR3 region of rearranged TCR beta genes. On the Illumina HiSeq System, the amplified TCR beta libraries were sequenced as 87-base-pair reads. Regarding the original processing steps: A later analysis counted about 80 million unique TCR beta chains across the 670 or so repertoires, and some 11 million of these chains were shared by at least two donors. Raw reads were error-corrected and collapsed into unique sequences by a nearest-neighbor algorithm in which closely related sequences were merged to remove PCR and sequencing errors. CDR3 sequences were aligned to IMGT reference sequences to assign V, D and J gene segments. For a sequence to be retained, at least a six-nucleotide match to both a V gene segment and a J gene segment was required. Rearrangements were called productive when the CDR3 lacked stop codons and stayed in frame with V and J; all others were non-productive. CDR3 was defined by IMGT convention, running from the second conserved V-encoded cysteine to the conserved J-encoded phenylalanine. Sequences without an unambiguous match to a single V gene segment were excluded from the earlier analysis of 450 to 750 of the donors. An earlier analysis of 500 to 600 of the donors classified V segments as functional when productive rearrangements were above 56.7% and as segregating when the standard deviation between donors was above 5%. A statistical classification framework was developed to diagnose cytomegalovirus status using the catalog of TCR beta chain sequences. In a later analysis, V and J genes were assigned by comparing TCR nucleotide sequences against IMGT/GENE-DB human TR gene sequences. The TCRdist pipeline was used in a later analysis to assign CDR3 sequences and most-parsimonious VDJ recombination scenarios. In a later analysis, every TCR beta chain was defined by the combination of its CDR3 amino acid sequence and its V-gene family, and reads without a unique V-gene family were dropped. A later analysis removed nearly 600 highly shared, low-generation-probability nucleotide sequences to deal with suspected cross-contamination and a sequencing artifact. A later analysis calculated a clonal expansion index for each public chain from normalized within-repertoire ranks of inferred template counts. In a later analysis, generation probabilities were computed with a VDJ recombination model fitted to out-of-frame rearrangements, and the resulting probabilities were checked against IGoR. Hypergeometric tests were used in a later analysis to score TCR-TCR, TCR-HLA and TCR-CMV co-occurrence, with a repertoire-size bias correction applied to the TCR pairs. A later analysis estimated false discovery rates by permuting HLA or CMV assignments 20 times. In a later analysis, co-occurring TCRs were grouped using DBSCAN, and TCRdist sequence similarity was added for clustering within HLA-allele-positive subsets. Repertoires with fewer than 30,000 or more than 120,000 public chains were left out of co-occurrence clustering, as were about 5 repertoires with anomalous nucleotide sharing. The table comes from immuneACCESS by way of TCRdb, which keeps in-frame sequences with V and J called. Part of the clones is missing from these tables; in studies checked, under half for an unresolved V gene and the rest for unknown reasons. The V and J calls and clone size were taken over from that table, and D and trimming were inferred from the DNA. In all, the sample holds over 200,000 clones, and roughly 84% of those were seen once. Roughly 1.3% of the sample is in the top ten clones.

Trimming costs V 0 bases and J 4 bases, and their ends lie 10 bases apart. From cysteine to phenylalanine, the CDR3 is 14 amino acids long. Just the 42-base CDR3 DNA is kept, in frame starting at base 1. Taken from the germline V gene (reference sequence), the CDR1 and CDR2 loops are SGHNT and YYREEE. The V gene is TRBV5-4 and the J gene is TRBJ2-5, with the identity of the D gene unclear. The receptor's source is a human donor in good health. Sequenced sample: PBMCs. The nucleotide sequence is TGTGCCAGCAGCTTGGGAGAGAGGAGAGAGACCCAGTACTTC. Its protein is CASSLGERRETQYF.